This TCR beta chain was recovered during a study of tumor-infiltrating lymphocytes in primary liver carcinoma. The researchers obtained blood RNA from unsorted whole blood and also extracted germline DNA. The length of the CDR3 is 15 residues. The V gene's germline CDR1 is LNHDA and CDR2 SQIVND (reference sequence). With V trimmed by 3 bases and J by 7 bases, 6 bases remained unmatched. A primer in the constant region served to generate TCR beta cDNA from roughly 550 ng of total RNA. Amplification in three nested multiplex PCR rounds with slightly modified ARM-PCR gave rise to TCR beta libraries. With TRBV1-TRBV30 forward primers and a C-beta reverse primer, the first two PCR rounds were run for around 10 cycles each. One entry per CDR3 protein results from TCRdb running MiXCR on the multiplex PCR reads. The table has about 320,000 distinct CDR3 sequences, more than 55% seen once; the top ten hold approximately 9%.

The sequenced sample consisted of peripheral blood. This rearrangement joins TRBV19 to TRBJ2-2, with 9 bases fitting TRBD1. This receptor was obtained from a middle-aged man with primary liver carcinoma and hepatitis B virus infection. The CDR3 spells CASSIGQGWIGELFF. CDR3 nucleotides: TGTGCCAGTAGTATTGGACAGGGGTGGATCGGGGAGCTGTTTTTT.